The clone carrying this T cell receptor (beta chain) is labeled as medium-sized. Treg sorting used a CD4+CD25+CD127-/low gate. Per germline, CDR1 MNHNS and CDR2 SASEGT. Losses at the gene ends were 3 bases for V and 0 bases for J; bases not matched to a gene: 1. The CDR3 sequence is 17 residues long. Full-length variable regions came from constant-region reverse primers plus semi-nested Nested Universal Primer A PCR. MiXCR, applied by TCRdb to the 5' RACE reads, yields one record per CDR3 protein. The data contain tens of thousands of distinct CDR3 sequences, 27% of them singletons. Sequenced sample: tumor-infiltrating Tregs sorted from the breast tumor. This TCR derives from a female donor with breast cancer. The chain combines TRBV6-1 with TRBJ2-1; 14 bases fit TRBD2. CDR3 coding DNA: TGTGCCAGCAGTGATGGGACTAGCGGGAGCTCCTACAATGAGCAGTTCTTC. It codes for CASSDGTSGSSYNEQFF.